A selection of T cell receptor beta chains follows, all from one sample in a study of cytomegalovirus exposure and HLA in healthy donors. Data came from immunoSEQ multiplex PCR; TCRdb stores just in-frame clones and leaves some out. The data hold fewer than 200,000 clones, with roughly 80% observed a single time. The specimen sequenced was PBMCs. All receptors derive from a woman in her fifties or sixties in good health and CMV-seropositive. The CDR3 runs from the conserved cysteine through the conserved F or W. The D gene is left open where the match is weak. Clone size, where shown, is once, few, many, or a class for clones that have expanded.

d_gene,j_gene,abundance,v_gene,CDR3aa,CDR3nt
TRBD2,TRBJ2-3,-,TRBV7-6,CASSLVLGGGPSVPDTQYF,TGTGCCAGCAGCTTAGTTCTCGGGGGGGGGCCGTCCGTCCCAGATACGCAGTATTTT
TRBD2,TRBJ2-1,-,TRBV5-4,CASRPSGGVHEQFF,TGTGCCAGCAGGCCCAGCGGGGGGGTCCATGAGCAGTTCTTC
-,TRBJ1-1,-,TRBV7-2,CASSLAWHPYTEAFF,TGTGCCAGCAGCTTAGCCTGGCACCCCTACACTGAAGCTTTCTTT
TRBD1,TRBJ2-7,-,TRBV28,CASSSTGVYEQYF,TGTGCCAGCAGTTCAACAGGGGTTTACGAGCAGTACTTC
TRBD1,TRBJ2-7,few,TRBV19,CASRGQASSYEQYF,TGTGCCAGTAGGGGACAGGCCAGCTCCTACGAGCAGTACTTC
-,TRBJ1-4,few,TRBV5-5,CASSPGEKLFF,TGTGCCAGCAGCCCCGGTGAAAAACTGTTTTTT
TRBD2,TRBJ2-7,-,TRBV4-3,CASSQDLVTSGGHSYEQYF,TGCGCCAGCAGCCAAGATTTGGTGACTAGCGGGGGGCACTCCTACGAGCAGTACTTC
TRBD2,TRBJ2-7,-,TRBV28,CASRPPSSGSLEQYF,TGTGCCAGCAGACCGCCGAGTAGCGGGAGCTTGGAGCAGTACTTC
-,TRBJ2-7,-,TRBV29-1,CSATSGEQYF,TGCAGCGCTACCTCGGGCGAGCAGTACTTC
-,TRBJ2-7,-,TRBV6-6,CASRRTGYRGGDEQYF,TGTGCCAGCAGACGGACGGGGTACAGGGGAGGCGATGAGCAGTACTTC
TRBD2,TRBJ2-1,-,TRBV25-1,CASSEALAGQQFF,TGTGCCAGCAGTGAAGCGTTAGCGGGCCAGCAGTTCTTC
TRBD1,TRBJ2-7,-,TRBV7-9,CASSLSSDRAYEQYF,TGTGCCAGCAGCTTATCTTCAGACAGGGCCTACGAGCAGTACTTC
-,TRBJ1-5,-,TRBV15,CATSRDLAGGNQPQHF,TGTGCCACCAGCAGAGATCTGGCAGGGGGCAATCAGCCCCAGCATTTT
-,TRBJ2-3,-,TRBV13,CASSLREGDTQYF,TGTGCCAGCAGCTTACGTGAGGGAGATACGCAGTATTTT
-,TRBJ1-1,few,TRBV30,CALAGHTMETEAFF,TGTGCCTTGGCGGGTCACACCATGGAGACTGAAGCTTTCTTT
TRBD2,TRBJ2-5,-,TRBV5-1,CASSGGTSGQETQYF,TGCGCCAGCAGCGGCGGGACTAGCGGACAAGAGACCCAGTACTTC
-,TRBJ1-5,-,TRBV15,CATSGAQRLLQPQHF,TGTGCCACCAGCGGGGCACAGAGACTCCTCCAGCCCCAGCATTTT
-,TRBJ2-7,-,TRBV14,CASSPQGFFEYEQYF,TGTGCCAGCAGCCCGCAGGGGTTCTTTGAGTACGAGCAGTACTTC
TRBD1,TRBJ1-3,-,TRBV28,CASIGAVGQGGTGNTIYF,TGTGCCAGCATAGGGGCCGTCGGACAGGGGGGAACTGGAAACACCATATATTTT
-,TRBJ1-2,-,TRBV7-2,CASSYPRRGYTF,TGTGCCAGCAGTTACCCCCGGCGGGGCTACACCTTC
-,TRBJ1-5,few,TRBV28,CASSLESGRAPQHF,TGTGCCAGCAGTTTAGAATCGGGTCGAGCGCCCCAGCATTTT
TRBD2,TRBJ2-3,-,TRBV4-3,CASSLAPTSLIVTDTQYF,TGCGCCAGCAGCCTAGCCCCGACTAGCCTAATAGTCACAGATACGCAGTATTTT
TRBD1,TRBJ1-4,few,TRBV27,CASSPEGQGHEKLFF,TGTGCCAGCAGTCCGGAGGGACAGGGACATGAAAAACTGTTTTTT
-,TRBJ1-2,-,TRBV28,CASSQIAGTTYGYTF,TGTGCCAGCAGCCAGATTGCCGGGACAACTTATGGCTACACCTTC
TRBD2,TRBJ2-2,-,TRBV7-3,CASSLGRAGGAGELFF,TGTGCCAGCAGCCTCGGTCGCGCGGGGGGGGCCGGGGAGCTGTTTTTT
TRBD2,TRBJ2-1,-,TRBV10-3,CAISESNLAGGKGNEQFF,TGTGCCATCAGTGAGTCGAATTTAGCGGGAGGGAAGGGCAATGAGCAGTTCTTC